The 12 T cell receptor beta chains below were found in one sample sequenced in a study of blood T cell repertoires in COVID-19. Generated by immunoSEQ multiplex PCR, the TCRdb table keeps only in-frame clones and is missing some. The sample includes roughly 50,000 clones, 80% to 90% of them seen just once. The specimen was peripheral blood. These receptors originate from a man aged 45-60 years with acute or convalescent COVID-19.

The chain combines TRBV5-4 with TRBJ2-5; weak D call: TRBD1 (8 bases). V was clipped by 6 bases and J by 1 base, with 19 bases between them. The CDR3 is 16 residues long. The V gene's germline CDR1 is SGHNT and CDR2 YYREEE (reference sequence). The CDR3 DNA sequence: TGTGCCAGCATCAGCGACAGGGGAGGGCCCCAAGAGACCCAGTACTTC. This encodes CASISDRGGPQETQYF.

This clone has more than one count but fewer than ten. This chain links TRBV2 with TRBJ1-5; a weak D match, TRBD1 (6 bases). CDR1 is SNHLY, CDR2 FYNNEI, per germline. V was clipped by 7 bases and J by 5 bases, with 12 bases between them. The CDR3 is made up of 13 amino acids. The CDR3: CASTGTRDQPQHF. The CDR3 DNA reads TGTGCCAGCACCGGGACACGGGATCAGCCCCAGCATTTT.

This chain uses TRBV4-2 with TRBJ2-7; 14 nucleotides match TRBD2. The CDR3 totals 15 residues. V shed 2 bases, J shed 9 bases, and the junction held 6 bases outside the gene matches. Looked up from germline, CDR1 is LGHNA and CDR2 is YNFKEQ. For the CDR3, the DNA is TGTGCCAGCAGCCAATGGGGACTAGCGGGAGTAAGGCAGTACTTC. Translated, it gives CASSQWGLAGVRQYF.

The chain uses TRBV2 and TRBJ1-1, with D maybe TRBD1 (6 bases). Deletions cut 10 bases from V and 3 bases from J, with 18 bases between. CDR3 size: 14 residues. CDR1 is SNHLY and CDR2 is FYNNEI in the germline V gene. CDR3 in amino acids: CATERDNGYTEAFF. In DNA form, the CDR3 reads TGTGCCACTGAGAGGGACAACGGGTACACTGAAGCTTTCTTT.

V is TRBV7-3 and J is TRBJ2-1; D may be TRBD2 (6 bases). Germline CDR1 is SGHTA and CDR2 is FQGTGA. The CDR3 is 16 amino acids. Trimming cost V 0 bases and J 3 bases, with 12 bases left between them. DNA of the CDR3: TGTGCCAGCAGCTTAACGGCGGGAACCTACTACAATGAGCAGTTCTTC. It encodes CASSLTAGTYYNEQFF.

This clone was detected once. Germline and junction disagree at one end, which may indicate a read error. This chain connects TRBV29-1 to TRBJ2-1; 12 bases fit TRBD2. The germline CDR1 and CDR2 sequences are SQVTM and ANQGSEA. CDR3 length: 18 amino acids. CDR3: CSLEGGLAGGRSYNEQFF. CDR3 nucleotides: TGCAGCCTTGAGGGCGGTCTAGCGGGAGGGCGATCCTACAATGAGCAGTTCTTC.

This clone was detected a few times. The genes are TRBV28 and TRBJ2-2; 15 bases are shared with TRBD2. V was pared by 8 bases and J by 6 bases, with 10 bases of the junction left unmatched. In germline, CDR1 is MDHEN, CDR2 SYDVKM. The CDR3 is made up of 17 amino acids. CDR3 sequence reads: CASEPGLAGGSAGELFF. The CDR3 bases are TGTGCCAGCGAGCCGGGACTAGCGGGAGGATCAGCCGGGGAGCTGTTTTTT.

The V gene is TRBV11-2, the J gene TRBJ2-4; D remains unclear. The V end lost 2 bases, the J end lost 2 bases, and 16 bases lay between the germline ends. CDR3 length equals 17 residues. Germline assignment: CDR1 SGHAT and CDR2 FQNNGV. The CDR3 coding sequence is TGTGCCAGCAGCTTATATAAGGCAGCCACTACCAAAAACATTCAGTACTTC. Its protein is CASSLYKAATTKNIQYF.

This chain joins TRBV5-1 and TRBJ1-5; the D gene is possibly TRBD1 (5 bases). CDR1 and CDR2 (germline): SGHRS, YFSETQ. V gave up 0 bases and J gave up 3 bases, with 7 bases separating them. This CDR3 comprises 14 residues. CDR3 sequence: CASSLGQPNQPQHF. The CDR3, as DNA: TGCGCCAGCAGCTTGGGACAGCCCAATCAGCCCCAGCATTTT. Full variable domain (outside the CDR3, taken from reference TRBV5-1 and TRBJ1-5): KAGVTQTPRYLIKTRGQQVTLSCSPISGHRSVSWYQQTPGQGLQFLFEYFSETQRNKGNFPGRFSGRQFSNSRSEMNVSTLELGDSALYLCASSLGQPNQPQHFGDGTRLSIL.

V gene TRBV14 combines with J gene TRBJ2-7; 8 bases match TRBD2. The V segment lost 1 base and the J segment 4 bases; nucleotides outside the gene matches: 6. The CDR3 is made up of 15 amino acids. Germline-derived CDR1 and CDR2 are SGHDN and FVKESK. This chain's CDR3 is CASSQAPTSGYEQYF. The CDR3, as DNA: TGTGCCAGCAGCCAAGCCCCTACTAGCGGTTACGAGCAGTACTTC. The whole variable domain, remainder taken from reference TRBV14 and TRBJ2-7, is EAGVTQFPSHSVIEKGQTVTLRCDPISGHDNLYWYRRVMGKEIKFLLHFVKESKQDESGMPNNRFLAERTGGTYSTLKVQPAELEDSGVYFCASSQAPTSGYEQYFGPGTRLTVT.

The sample holds one count of this clone. The CDR3 nucleotides are TGTGCCAGCAGCCCCATCCCCGGCACTGAAGCTTTCTTT. Its protein product is CASSPIPGTEAFF. The rearrangement links TRBV3-1 (or the pseudogene TRBV3-2) to TRBJ1-1, with no clear D. Trimming took 4 bases from V and 4 from J, leaving 10 bases between them. Germline CDR1 LGHDT, CDR2 YNNKEL (reference sequence). The CDR3 contains 13 residues.

The rearrangement joins TRBV19 to TRBJ2-1; 7 positions match TRBD2. Germline CDR1 is LNHDA and CDR2 is SQIVND (reference sequence). J was trimmed by 0 bases and V by 5 bases; bases with no gene match: 1. The CDR3 extends over 14 amino acids. The CDR3 loop reads CASSLAGSYNEQFF. The CDR3 DNA reads TGTGCCAGTAGTTTAGCGGGCTCCTACAATGAGCAGTTCTTC.